Listed below are T cell receptor beta chains from one sample, sequenced in a study of T cell changes during pregnancy in multiple sclerosis. Sequenced by immunoSEQ multiplex PCR; TCRdb stores in-frame clones only, minus some. The data contain around 78,000 clones, about nine tenths of them singletons. The source material was peripheral blood, sampled in the third trimester of pregnancy. Receptor source: a female donor in good health, enrolled as a control in a pregnancy study. The CDR3 runs from the conserved cysteine through the conserved F or W. The order of the fields is CDR3 length, V gene, CDR3 protein.

>14|TRBV10-2
CASSDGQLTDTQYF
>15|TRBV2
CASSDPGYANTEAFF
>15|TRBV6-5
CASASTGTGDYEQYF
>16|TRBV21-1
CASSKERRTGAGEQYF
>15|TRBV6-5
CASSSRTGAGQPQHF
>17|TRBV4-3
CASSQIGGRASYNEQFF
>15|TRBV5-1
CASSVPKKITDEQFF
>16|TRBV7-2
CASSSPRNSGSSEQYF
>14|TRBV7-2
CASSLVLAASEQYF
>18|TRBV9
CASSVASSGRANTGELFF
>14|TRBV6-1
CASSEEQGAEKLFF
>12|TRBV18
CARKPGYNEQFF
>14|TRBV4-3
CASSHLDRVDGYTF
>13|TRBV10-1
CASREDRYTEAFF
>13|TRBV19
CASSIAAERGYTF
>18|TRBV4-1
CASSQDGGQGAGQETQYF
>13|TRBV11-2
CASSGQQDTEAFF
>15|TRBV7-9
CATQPGILTNEKLFF
>16|TRBV6-6
CASGGTPGGSSNTIYF
>13|TRBV5-5
CASSLGDNYGYTF
>17|TRBV18
CASSPPSLGLADTEAFF
>16|TRBV5-1
CASSSGIWGQGFALHF